The clone carrying this T cell receptor beta chain showed up just a few times. What it binds is not known. The sample is drawn from a study of blood T cells in healthy people across ages. Overall study findings and caveats: Relative to aged donors, long-lived donors carried more naive CD4+ cells and displayed higher diversity.

V was clipped by 1 base and J by 4 bases, with 11 bases between them. The CDR3 is 14 residues long. In germline, CDR1 is SGHRS, CDR2 YFSETQ. It was with a sample-barcoded 5' primer and a J-beta primer mix that a second PCR of about 6 to 11 cycles was run. Researchers report that a template-switch adaptor with 12 random nucleotides tagged each cDNA molecule. In TCRdb, the 5' RACE reads were re-called with MiXCR into one record per CDR3 protein. The sample holds 1.5 million or so distinct CDR3 sequences; about 45% are singletons and the top ten take more than 4%. The chain has TRBV5-1 and TRBJ1-2, with D possibly TRBD1 on 6 matching bases. The clonotype originates from a woman aged 18-29 years in good health. The sequenced sample was blood. The CDR3 nucleotides are TGCGCCAGCAGCTTGTCTGGGGGCGTCTATGGCTACACCTTC. Amino acids: CASSLSGGVYGYTF.